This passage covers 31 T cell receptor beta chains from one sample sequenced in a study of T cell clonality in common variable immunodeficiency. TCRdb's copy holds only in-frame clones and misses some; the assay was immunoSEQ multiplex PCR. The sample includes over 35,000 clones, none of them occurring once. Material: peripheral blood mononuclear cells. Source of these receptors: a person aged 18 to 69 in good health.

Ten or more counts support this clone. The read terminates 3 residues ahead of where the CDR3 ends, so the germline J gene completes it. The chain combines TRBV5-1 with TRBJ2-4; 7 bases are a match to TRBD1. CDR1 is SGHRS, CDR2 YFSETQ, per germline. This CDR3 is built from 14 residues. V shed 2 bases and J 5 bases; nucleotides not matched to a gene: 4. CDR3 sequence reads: CASSFGDSQNIQYF. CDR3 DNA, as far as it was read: TGCGCCAGCAGCTTTGGGGACAGCCAAAACATT.

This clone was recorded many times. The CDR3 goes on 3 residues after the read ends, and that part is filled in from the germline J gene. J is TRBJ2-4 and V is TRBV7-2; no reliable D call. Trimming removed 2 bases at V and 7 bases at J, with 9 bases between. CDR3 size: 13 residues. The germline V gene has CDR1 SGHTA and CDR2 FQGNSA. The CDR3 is CASSLSPGNIQYF. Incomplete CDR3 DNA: TGTGCCAGCAGCTTATCCCCCGGGAACATT. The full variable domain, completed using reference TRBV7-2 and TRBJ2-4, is GAGVSQSPSNKVTEKGKDVELRCDPISGHTALYWYRQSLGQGLEFLIYFQGNSAPDKSGLPSDRFSAERTGGSVSTLTIQRTQQEDSAVYLCASSLSPGNIQYFGAGTRLSVL.

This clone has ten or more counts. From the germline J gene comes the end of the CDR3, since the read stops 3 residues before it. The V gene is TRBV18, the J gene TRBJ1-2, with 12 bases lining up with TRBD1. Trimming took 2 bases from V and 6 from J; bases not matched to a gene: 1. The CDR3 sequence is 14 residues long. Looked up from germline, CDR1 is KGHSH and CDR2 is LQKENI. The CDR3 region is CASSPGTGGDGYTF. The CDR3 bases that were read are TGTGCCAGCTCACCAGGGACAGGGGGCGATGGC.

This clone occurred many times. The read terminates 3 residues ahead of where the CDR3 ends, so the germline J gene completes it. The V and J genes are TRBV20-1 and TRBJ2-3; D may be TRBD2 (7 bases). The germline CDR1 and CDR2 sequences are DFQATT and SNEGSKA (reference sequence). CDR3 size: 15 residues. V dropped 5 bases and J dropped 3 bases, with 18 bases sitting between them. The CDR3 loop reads CSAGGGWGLTDTQYF. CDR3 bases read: TGCAGTGCTGGGGGGGGGTGGGGGCTGACAGATACG.

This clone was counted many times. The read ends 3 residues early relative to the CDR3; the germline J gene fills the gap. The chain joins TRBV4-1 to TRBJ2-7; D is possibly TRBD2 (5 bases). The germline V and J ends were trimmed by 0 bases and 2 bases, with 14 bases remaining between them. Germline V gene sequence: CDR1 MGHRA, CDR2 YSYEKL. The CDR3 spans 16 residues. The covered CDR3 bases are TGCGCCAGCAGCCAAGATGAAAGCGGTAGGGCCTACGAG. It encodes CASSQDESGRAYE. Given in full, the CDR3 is CASSQDESGRAYEQYF.

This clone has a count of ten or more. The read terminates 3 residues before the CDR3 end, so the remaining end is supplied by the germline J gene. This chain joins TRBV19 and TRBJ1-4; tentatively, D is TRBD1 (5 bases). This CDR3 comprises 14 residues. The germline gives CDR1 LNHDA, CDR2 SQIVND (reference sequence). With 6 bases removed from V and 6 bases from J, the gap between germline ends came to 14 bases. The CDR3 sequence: CASRPRRGYEKLFF. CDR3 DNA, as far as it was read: TGTGCCAGTAGACCTAGGAGGGGCTATGAAAAA.

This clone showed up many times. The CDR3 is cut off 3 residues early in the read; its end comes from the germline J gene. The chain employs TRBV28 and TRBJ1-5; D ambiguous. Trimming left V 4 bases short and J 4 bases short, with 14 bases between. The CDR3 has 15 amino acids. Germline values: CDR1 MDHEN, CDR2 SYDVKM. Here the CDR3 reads CASSSRGVVNQPQHF. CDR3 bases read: TGTGCCAGCAGTTCTCGCGGTGTAGTAAATCAGCCC. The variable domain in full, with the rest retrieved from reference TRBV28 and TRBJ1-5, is DVKVTQSSRYLVKRTGEKVFLECVQDMDHENMFWYRQDPGLGLRLIYFSYDVKMKEKGDIPEGYSVSREKKERFSLILESASTNQTSMYLCASSSRGVVNQPQHFGDGTRLSIL.

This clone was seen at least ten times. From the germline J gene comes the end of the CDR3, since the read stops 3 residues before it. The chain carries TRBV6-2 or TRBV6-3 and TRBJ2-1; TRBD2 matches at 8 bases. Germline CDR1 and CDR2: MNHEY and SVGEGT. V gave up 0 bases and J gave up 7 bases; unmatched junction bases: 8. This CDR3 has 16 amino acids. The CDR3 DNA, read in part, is TGTGCCAGCAGTTACTCACTGAGCGGGAGATTAAATGAG. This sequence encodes CASSYSLSGRLNE. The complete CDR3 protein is CASSYSLSGRLNEQFF.

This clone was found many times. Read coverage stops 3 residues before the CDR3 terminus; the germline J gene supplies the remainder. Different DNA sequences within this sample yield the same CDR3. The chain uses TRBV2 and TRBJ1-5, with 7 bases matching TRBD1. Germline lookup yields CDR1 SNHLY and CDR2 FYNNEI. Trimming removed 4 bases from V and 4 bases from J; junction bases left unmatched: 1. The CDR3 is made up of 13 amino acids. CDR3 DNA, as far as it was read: TGTGCCAGCAGTGGACAGGGAAATCAGCCC. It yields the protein CASSGQGNQP. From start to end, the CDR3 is CASSGQGNQPQHF.

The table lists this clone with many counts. CDR3 DNA, as far as it was read: TGTGCCAGCAGCCAAGACCAGGGGGCCTCCCTATCAGGT. Protein: CASSQDQGASLSG. The CDR3 reads in full as CASSQDQGASLSGQYF. The chain carries TRBV4-2 and TRBJ2-4; 8 positions agree with TRBD1. The read finishes 3 residues shy of the CDR3 end, and the germline J gene is used to complete it. This CDR3 is 16 amino acids long. Germline CDR1 LGHNA, CDR2 YNFKEQ.

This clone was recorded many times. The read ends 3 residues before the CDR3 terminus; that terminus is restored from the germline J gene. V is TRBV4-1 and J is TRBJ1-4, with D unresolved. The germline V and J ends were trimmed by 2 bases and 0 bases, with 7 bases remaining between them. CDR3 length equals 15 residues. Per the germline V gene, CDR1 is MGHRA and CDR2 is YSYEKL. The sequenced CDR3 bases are TGCGCCAGCAGCCAACGCGAAACAACTAATGAAAAA. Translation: CASSQRETTNEK. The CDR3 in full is CASSQRETTNEKLFF.

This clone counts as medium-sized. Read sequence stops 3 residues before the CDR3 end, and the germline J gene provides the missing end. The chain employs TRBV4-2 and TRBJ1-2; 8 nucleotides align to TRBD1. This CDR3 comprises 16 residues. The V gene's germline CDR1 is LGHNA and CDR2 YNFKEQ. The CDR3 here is CASSQDQGASLSGYTF. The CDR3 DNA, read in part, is TGTGCCAGCAGCCAAGACCAGGGGGCCTCCCTATCAGGC.

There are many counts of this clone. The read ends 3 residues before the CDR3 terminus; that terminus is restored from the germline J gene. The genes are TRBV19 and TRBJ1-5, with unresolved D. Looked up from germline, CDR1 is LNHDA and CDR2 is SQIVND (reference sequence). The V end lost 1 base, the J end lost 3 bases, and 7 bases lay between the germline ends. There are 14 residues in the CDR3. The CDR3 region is CASSIAGYNQPQHF. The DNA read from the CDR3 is TGTGCCAGTAGTATAGCAGGATACAATCAGCCC.

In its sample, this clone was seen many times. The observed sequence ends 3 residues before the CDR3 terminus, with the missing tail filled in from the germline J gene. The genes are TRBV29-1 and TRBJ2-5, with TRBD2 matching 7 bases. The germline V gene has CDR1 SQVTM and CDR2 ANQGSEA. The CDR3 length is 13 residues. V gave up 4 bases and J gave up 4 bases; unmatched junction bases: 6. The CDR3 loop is CSVGLGRGETQYF. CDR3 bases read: TGCAGCGTTGGGCTAGGGAGGGGAGAGACC.

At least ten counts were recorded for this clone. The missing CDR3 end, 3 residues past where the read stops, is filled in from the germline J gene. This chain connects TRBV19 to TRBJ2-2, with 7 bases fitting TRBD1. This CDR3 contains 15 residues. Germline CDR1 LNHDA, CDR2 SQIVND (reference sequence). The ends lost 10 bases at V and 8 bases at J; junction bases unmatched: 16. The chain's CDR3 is CATSVVQGVEGELFF. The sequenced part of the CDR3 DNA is TGTGCCACCTCTGTTGTTCAGGGGGTTGAGGGGGAG.

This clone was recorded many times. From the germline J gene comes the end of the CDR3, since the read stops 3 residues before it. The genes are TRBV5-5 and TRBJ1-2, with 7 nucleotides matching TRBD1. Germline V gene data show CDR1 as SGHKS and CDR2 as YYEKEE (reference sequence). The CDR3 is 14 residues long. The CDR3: CASSFHQGEGGYTF. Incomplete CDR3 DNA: TGTGCCAGCAGCTTCCATCAGGGGGAAGGGGGC.

The part of the CDR3 DNA that was read is TGTGCCAGCACTCCGGGACTAGCGGGTGTTGAC. Its translation: CASTPGLAGVD. The full-length CDR3 reads as CASTPGLAGVDYTF. The chain uses TRBV2 and TRBJ1-2; D might be TRBD1 (5 bases). The sequence runs out 3 residues before the end of the CDR3; the remainder is reconstructed from the germline J gene. Germline CDR1 and CDR2: SNHLY and FYNNEI. This CDR3 region has 14 residues.

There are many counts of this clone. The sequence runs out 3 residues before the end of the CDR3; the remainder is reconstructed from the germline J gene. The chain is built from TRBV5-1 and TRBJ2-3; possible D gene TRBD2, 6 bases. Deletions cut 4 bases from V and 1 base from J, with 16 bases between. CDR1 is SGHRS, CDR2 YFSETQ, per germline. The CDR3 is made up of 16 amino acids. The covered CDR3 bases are TGCGCCAGCAGCCCCCCTTTGGGCGGGGGCACAGATACG. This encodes CASSPPLGGGTDT. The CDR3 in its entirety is CASSPPLGGGTDTQYF.

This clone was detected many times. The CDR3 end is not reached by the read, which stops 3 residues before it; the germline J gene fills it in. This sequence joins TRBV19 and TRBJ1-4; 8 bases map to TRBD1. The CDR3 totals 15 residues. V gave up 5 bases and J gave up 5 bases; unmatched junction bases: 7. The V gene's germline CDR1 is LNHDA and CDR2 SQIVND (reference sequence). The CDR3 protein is CASSAQGAQNEKLFF. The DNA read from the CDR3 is TGTGCCAGTAGTGCCCAGGGGGCGCAAAATGAAAAA.

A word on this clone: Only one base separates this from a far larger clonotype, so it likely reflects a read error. The covered CDR3 bases are TGTGCCAGTAGTATTGAAGGGACTATAGAGACG. It encodes CASSIEGTIET. The whole CDR3 protein reads CASSIEGTIETQYF. The V call is TRBV19, the J call TRBJ2-3; 7 bases are shared with TRBD2. The read comes to an end 3 residues before the CDR3 does, leaving the germline J gene to fill in the end. Per germline, CDR1 LNHDA and CDR2 SQIVND (reference sequence). This CDR3 region has 14 residues.

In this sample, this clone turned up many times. CDR3 bases read: TGTGCCAGCTCACCTGACAGTAAAGAGACC. Translated, it gives CASSPDSKET. The complete CDR3 sequence is CASSPDSKETQYF. This chain connects TRBV18 to TRBJ2-5, with a possible D match to TRBD1 (5 bases). The sequence runs out 3 residues before the end of the CDR3; the remainder is reconstructed from the germline J gene. CDR3 length: 13 amino acids. V was trimmed by 3 bases and J by 3 bases, leaving 8 bases between them. Germline values: CDR1 KGHSH, CDR2 LQKENI.

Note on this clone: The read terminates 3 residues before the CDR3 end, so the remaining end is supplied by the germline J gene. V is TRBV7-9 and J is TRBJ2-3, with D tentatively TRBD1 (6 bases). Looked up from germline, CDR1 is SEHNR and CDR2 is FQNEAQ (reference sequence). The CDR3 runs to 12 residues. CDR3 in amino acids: CASSRQDQPQYF. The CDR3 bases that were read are TGTGCCAGCAGCCGACAGGATCAGCCG.

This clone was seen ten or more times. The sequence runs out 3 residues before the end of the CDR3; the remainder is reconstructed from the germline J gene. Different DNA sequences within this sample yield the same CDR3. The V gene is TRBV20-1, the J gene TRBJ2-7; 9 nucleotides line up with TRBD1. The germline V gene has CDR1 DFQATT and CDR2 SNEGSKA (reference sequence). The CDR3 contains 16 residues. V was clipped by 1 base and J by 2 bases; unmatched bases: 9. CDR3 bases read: TGCAGTGCTAGAGGTACGCCGGGACAGGGACCCTACGAG. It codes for CSARGTPGQGPYE. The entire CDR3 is CSARGTPGQGPYEQYF.

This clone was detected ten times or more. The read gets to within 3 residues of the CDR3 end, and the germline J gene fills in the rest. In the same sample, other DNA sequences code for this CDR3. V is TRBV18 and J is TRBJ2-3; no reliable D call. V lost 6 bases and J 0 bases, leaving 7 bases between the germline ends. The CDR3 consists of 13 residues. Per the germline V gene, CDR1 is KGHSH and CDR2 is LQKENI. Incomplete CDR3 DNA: TGTGCCAGCTCCCCTACTAGCACAGATACG. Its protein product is CASSPTSTDT. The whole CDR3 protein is CASSPTSTDTQYF.

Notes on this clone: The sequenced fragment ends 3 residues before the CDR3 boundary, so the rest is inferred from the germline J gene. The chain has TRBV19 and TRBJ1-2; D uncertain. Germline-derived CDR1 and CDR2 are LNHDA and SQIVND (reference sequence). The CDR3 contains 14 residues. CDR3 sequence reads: CASSLREGTDTYTF. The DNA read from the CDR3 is TGTGCCAGTAGTTTGCGGGAGGGCACAGATACC.

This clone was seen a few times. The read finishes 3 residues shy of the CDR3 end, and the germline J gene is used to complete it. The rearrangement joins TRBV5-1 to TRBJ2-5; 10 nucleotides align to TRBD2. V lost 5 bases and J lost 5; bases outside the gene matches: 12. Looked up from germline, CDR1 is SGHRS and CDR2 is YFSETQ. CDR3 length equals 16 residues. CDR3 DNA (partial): TGCGCCAGCAGAAAGTCGCCTAGCGGGGGCCTGGAGACC. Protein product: CASRKSPSGGLET. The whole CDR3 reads CASRKSPSGGLETQYF.

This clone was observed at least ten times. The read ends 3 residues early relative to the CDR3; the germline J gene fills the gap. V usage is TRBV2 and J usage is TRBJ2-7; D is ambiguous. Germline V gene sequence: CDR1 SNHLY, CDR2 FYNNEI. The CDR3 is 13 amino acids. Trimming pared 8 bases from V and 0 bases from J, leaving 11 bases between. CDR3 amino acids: CASLGSNSYEQYF. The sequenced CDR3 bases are TGTGCCAGCCTAGGTTCGAACTCCTACGAG.

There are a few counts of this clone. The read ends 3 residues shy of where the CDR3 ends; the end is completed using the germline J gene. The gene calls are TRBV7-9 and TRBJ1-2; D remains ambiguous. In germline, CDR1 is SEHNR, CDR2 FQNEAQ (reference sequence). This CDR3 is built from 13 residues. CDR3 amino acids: CASSPEGRYDYTF. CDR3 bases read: TGTGCCAGCAGCCCCGAGGGCCGCTACGAC.

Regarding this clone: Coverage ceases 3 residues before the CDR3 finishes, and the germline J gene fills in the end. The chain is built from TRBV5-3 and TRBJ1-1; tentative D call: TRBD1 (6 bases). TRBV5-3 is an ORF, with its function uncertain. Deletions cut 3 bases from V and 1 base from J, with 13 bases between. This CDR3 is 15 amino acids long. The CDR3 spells CARSSCRGPNTEAFF. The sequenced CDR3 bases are TGTGCCAGAAGCTCCTGCAGGGGACCGAACACTGAA.

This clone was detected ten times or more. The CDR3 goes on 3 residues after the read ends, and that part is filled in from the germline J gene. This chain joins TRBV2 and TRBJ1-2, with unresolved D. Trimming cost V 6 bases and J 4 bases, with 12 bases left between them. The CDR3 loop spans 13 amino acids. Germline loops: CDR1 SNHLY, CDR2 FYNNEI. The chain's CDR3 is CASSPDEGYGYTF. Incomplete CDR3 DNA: TGTGCCAGCAGCCCTGACGAGGGCTATGGC.

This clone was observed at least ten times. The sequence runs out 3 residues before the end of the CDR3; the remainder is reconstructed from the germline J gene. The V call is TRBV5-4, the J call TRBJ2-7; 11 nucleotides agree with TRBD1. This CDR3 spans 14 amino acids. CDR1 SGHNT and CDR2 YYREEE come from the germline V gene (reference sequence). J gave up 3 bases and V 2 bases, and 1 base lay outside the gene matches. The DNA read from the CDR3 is TGTGCCAGCAGCTTAGGGACAGGGGGCTACGAG. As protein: CASSLGTGGYE. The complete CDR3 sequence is CASSLGTGGYEQYF.